The 10 T cell receptor beta chains listed next were all sequenced from one sample in a study of CDR3 diversity in severe acne. In TCRdb, the PCR reads were re-called with MiXCR into one record per CDR3 protein. In the table there are fewer than 90,000 distinct CDR3 sequences, approximately 51% of which are singletons. Sequenced: blood. All receptors derive from a male donor in good health, without acne.

This clonotype was detected only once. The chain couples TRBV10-3 to TRBJ1-2; TRBD1 matches 7 bases. Germline trimming cut 6 bases from V and 4 bases from J; bases unmatched to any gene: 8. CDR3 length equals 14 residues. Looked up from germline, CDR1 is ENHRY and CDR2 is SYGVKD. In nucleotides, the CDR3 is TGTGCCATCAGCAGACAGGGTGAGGGCTATGGCTACACCTTC. This translates into CAISRQGEGYGYTF.

This clonotype was found a few times. The chain combines TRBV29-1 with TRBJ2-7; D not resolved. The CDR3 sequence is 12 residues long. Trimming removed 7 bases from V and 5 bases from J, with 15 bases in between. Per germline, CDR1 SQVTM and CDR2 ANQGSEA. In DNA form, the CDR3 reads TGCAGCGCTCAGACGGGTTCGGACGAGCAGTACTTC. Protein: CSAQTGSDEQYF.

The V call is TRBV6-4, the J call TRBJ2-1; 14 bases map to TRBD2. The CDR3 is 16 amino acids. J lost 7 bases, V lost 0 bases, and 2 bases had no gene match. Germline V gene sequence: CDR1 MRHNA, CDR2 SNTAGT. The CDR3 protein is CASSDSTSGGGNEQFF. Written as DNA, the CDR3 is TGTGCCAGCAGTGACTCGACTAGCGGGGGGGGTAATGAGCAGTTCTTC.

This chain connects TRBV6-5 to TRBJ1-4; 7 bases match TRBD1. The CDR3 runs 15 residues. The germline gives CDR1 MNHEY, CDR2 SVGAGI. Losses at the gene ends were 2 bases for V and 3 bases for J; bases not matched to a gene: 3. The CDR3 DNA is TGTGCCAGCAGTTACAGGGACAGACCTAATGAAAAACTGTTTTTT. Translated, it gives CASSYRDRPNEKLFF.

CDR3 nucleotides: TGCAGTGCTAGTACGGAGATTAACGATTCACCCCTCCACTTT. As protein: CSASTEINDSPLHF. V and J are TRBV20-1 and TRBJ1-6; D is unresolved. The CDR3 loop spans 14 amino acids. Germline assignment: CDR1 DFQATT and CDR2 SNEGSKA (reference sequence). Trimming left V 3 bases short and J 8 bases short, with 14 bases between.

In this sample, this clonotype is medium-sized. V and J are TRBV10-1 and TRBJ2-7, with 10 bases that match TRBD2. The CDR3 runs 15 residues. Looked up from germline, CDR1 is WNHNN and CDR2 is SYGVQD (reference sequence). Unmatched junction bases numbered 7, after V lost 6 bases and J lost 2 bases. This CDR3 reads CASSQDSGGPYEQYF. The CDR3 DNA sequence: TGCGCCAGCAGCCAAGATAGCGGGGGGCCCTACGAGCAGTACTTC.

The V and J genes are TRBV20-1 and TRBJ2-7; 7 nucleotides match TRBD2. Looked up from germline, CDR1 is DFQATT and CDR2 is SNEGSKA (reference sequence). CDR3 length: 16 amino acids. V shed 3 bases, J shed 3 bases, and the junction held 14 bases outside the gene matches. The CDR3: CSASATSFKGGYEQYF. CDR3 nucleotide sequence: TGCAGTGCTAGCGCGACTAGCTTTAAGGGCGGCTACGAGCAGTACTTC.

This clonotype was seen more than once but under ten times. CDR3 residues: CASSSWRAGEKLFF. As DNA, the CDR3 is TGTGCCAGCAGCTCTTGGAGGGCGGGTGAAAAACTGTTTTTT. The chain combines TRBV11-3 with TRBJ1-4; unclear D gene. Germline V gene data show CDR1 as SGHNT and CDR2 as YENEEA. The CDR3 is 14 amino acids. V was cut by 4 bases and J by 7 bases, with 13 bases left in between. The whole variable domain, filled in from reference TRBV11-3 and TRBJ1-4, reads EAGVVQSPRYKIIEKKQPVAFWCNPISGHNTLYWYLQNLGQGPELLIRYENEEAVDDSQLPKDRFSAERLKGVDSTLKIQPAELGDSAVYLCASSSWRAGEKLFFGSGTQLSVL.

The chain joins TRBV2 to TRBJ1-2; no definite D call. Per the germline V gene, CDR1 is SNHLY and CDR2 is FYNNEI. V was shortened by 3 bases and J by 4 bases, with 9 bases between the two germline ends. This CDR3 comprises 13 residues. The CDR3 DNA follows: TGTGCCAGCAGTGACACTGGGTCCTATGGCTACACCTTC. This gives the protein CASSDTGSYGYTF.

This clonotype was seen ten or more times. The chain uses TRBV24-1 and TRBJ1-1; D remains unclear. The CDR3 runs to 11 residues. The germline gives CDR1 KGHDR, CDR2 SFDVKD. The ends were cut back, 6 bases at V and 6 bases at J, with 7 bases in the middle. In nucleotides, the CDR3 is TGTGCCACCAGTTATCAGTCTGAAGCTTTCTTT. It is translated as CATSYQSEAFF.